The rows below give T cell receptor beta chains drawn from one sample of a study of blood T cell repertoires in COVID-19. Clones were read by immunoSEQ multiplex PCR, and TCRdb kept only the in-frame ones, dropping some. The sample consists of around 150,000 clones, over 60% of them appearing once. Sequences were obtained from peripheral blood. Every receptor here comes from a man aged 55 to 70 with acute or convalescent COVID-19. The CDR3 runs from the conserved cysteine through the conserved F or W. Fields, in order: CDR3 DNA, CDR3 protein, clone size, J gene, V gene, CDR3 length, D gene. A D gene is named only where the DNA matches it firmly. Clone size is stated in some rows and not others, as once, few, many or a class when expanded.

DNA: TGTGCCAGCAGTTTCCTCCTAGCGGGGGGGCGAGGTGAGCAGTTCTTC
CDR3: CASSFLLAGGRGEQFF
size: -
J: TRBJ2-1
V: TRBV6-2/TRBV6-3
length: 16
D: TRBD2

DNA: TGTGCCAGCAGCTTAGGAGATTTTGGCTACACCTTC
CDR3: CASSLGDFGYTF
size: few
J: TRBJ1-2
V: TRBV7-6
length: 12
D: -

DNA: TGTGCCAGCACCCGAGGAGGGGTTGGCACCGGGGAGCTGTTTTTT
CDR3: CASTRGGVGTGELFF
size: -
J: TRBJ2-2
V: TRBV6-5
length: 15
D: -

DNA: TGTGCCAGCAGCGTAGCAGTGGAGACAGGGCTGTATGGCTACACCTTC
CDR3: CASSVAVETGLYGYTF
size: -
J: TRBJ1-2
V: TRBV9
length: 16
D: TRBD1

DNA: TGTGCCTCCCCACCCGCCCAGGGTAGCACAGATACGCAGTATTTT
CDR3: CASPPAQGSTDTQYF
size: -
J: TRBJ2-3
V: TRBV30
length: 15
D: -

DNA: TGTGCCAGCAGCTTAGGACAGGGGGTAGACTATGGCTACACCTTC
CDR3: CASSLGQGVDYGYTF
size: -
J: TRBJ1-2
V: TRBV7-6
length: 15
D: TRBD1

DNA: TGTGCCAGTAGTTCGTCGACTCGGGGCACAGATACGCAGTATTTT
CDR3: CASSSSTRGTDTQYF
size: -
J: TRBJ2-3
V: TRBV19
length: 15
D: -

DNA: TGTGCCAGCAGTTTTCAGGGCGATGAGCAGTTCTTC
CDR3: CASSFQGDEQFF
size: -
J: TRBJ2-1
V: TRBV27
length: 12
D: -

DNA: TGTGCCAGTAGTACTCGGGGAGGGGTAAAGACCCAGTACTTC
CDR3: CASSTRGGVKTQYF
size: -
J: TRBJ2-5
V: TRBV19
length: 14
D: TRBD2

DNA: TGTGCCAGCAGCCCGAGGAGGGTCTCGAACACCGGGGAGCTGTTTTTT
CDR3: CASSPRRVSNTGELFF
size: few
J: TRBJ2-2
V: TRBV7-3
length: 16
D: -

DNA: TGTGCCAGCAGTGAAGGGACACAGAGTGAAAAACTGTTTTTT
CDR3: CASSEGTQSEKLFF
size: few
J: TRBJ1-4
V: TRBV2
length: 14
D: -

DNA: TGTGCCAGCAGCGGACAGGGGACGGATGGCTACACCTTC
CDR3: CASSGQGTDGYTF
size: -
J: TRBJ1-2
V: TRBV9
length: 13
D: TRBD1

DNA: TGTGCCAGCAGCCCTTCCCCGGGGGACTTCCTGACCTACGAGCAGTACTTC
CDR3: CASSPSPGDFLTYEQYF
size: -
J: TRBJ2-7
V: TRBV3-1/TRBV3-2
length: 17
D: -

DNA: TGTGCCACACGTGGGCTCCAGAGCTCCTACAATGAGCAGTTCTTC
CDR3: CATRGLQSSYNEQFF
size: -
J: TRBJ2-1
V: TRBV5-4
length: 15
D: -

DNA: TGTGCCAGCAGCCGAGAGAGTGGGACACCCCACTTC
CDR3: CASSRESGTPHF
size: -
J: TRBJ2-7
V: TRBV3-1/TRBV3-2
length: 12
D: -

DNA: TGTGCCACCAGTGTCCCTGGACAGGGGGCAAAGAATGGCTACACCTTC
CDR3: CATSVPGQGAKNGYTF
size: few
J: TRBJ1-2
V: TRBV24-1
length: 16
D: TRBD1

DNA: TGTGCCTGGGGGACAGCGAGCTACGAGCAGTACTTC
CDR3: CAWGTASYEQYF
size: -
J: TRBJ2-7
V: TRBV30
length: 12
D: TRBD1

DNA: TGTGCCACCAGTGATTCGATGCGGGGGGCGAGCTATGGCTACACCTTC
CDR3: CATSDSMRGASYGYTF
size: once
J: TRBJ1-2
V: TRBV24-1
length: 16
D: -

DNA: TGCGCCAGCAGTCTAGCGGGGACCACAGATACGCAGTATTTT
CDR3: CASSLAGTTDTQYF
size: -
J: TRBJ2-3
V: TRBV4-1
length: 14
D: TRBD2

DNA: TGCAGCGCCAGCGCCGAACGTCGGGGGTTGAAACTGTTTTTT
CDR3: CSASAERRGLKLFF
size: -
J: TRBJ1-4
V: TRBV29-1
length: 14
D: -

DNA: TGCGCCAGCAGGGATACAGGGTCCCTCTCCTACGAGCAGTACTTC
CDR3: CASRDTGSLSYEQYF
size: -
J: TRBJ2-7
V: TRBV5-1
length: 15
D: -

DNA: TGTGCCTGGGGTATTTCAGGGGCTGGTTCACCCCTCCACTTT
CDR3: CAWGISGAGSPLHF
size: -
J: TRBJ1-6
V: TRBV30
length: 14
D: -

DNA: TGTGCCAGCAGTCTACTAGACAGGGCCTACGAGCAGTACTTC
CDR3: CASSLLDRAYEQYF
size: -
J: TRBJ2-7
V: TRBV28
length: 14
D: TRBD1

DNA: TGTGCCAGCAGTCCAAACCACCTCGCGGGCTACACCTTC
CDR3: CASSPNHLAGYTF
size: -
J: TRBJ1-2
V: TRBV2
length: 13
D: -

DNA: TGTGCCAGCAGCCAGACCGGGAGACCAGATACGCAGTATTTT
CDR3: CASSQTGRPDTQYF
size: -
J: TRBJ2-3
V: TRBV3-1/TRBV3-2
length: 14
D: -

DNA: TGTGCCAGCAGTTACCAGGGATGGGGAACTGAAGCTTTCTTT
CDR3: CASSYQGWGTEAFF
size: -
J: TRBJ1-1
V: TRBV6-5
length: 14
D: -

DNA: TGTGCCAGCTCACCCCTAGAGGGGGGGAGGAGCGAAGCTTTCTTT
CDR3: CASSPLEGGRSEAFF
size: -
J: TRBJ1-1
V: TRBV18
length: 15
D: -

DNA: TGTGCCAGCTACTCACCAGGGGATGAGCAGTTCTTC
CDR3: CASYSPGDEQFF
size: -
J: TRBJ2-1
V: TRBV2
length: 12
D: -

DNA: TGCGCCAGCAGCCAAGGGGGGCTTGGTGATAGTGAGCAGTTCTTC
CDR3: CASSQGGLGDSEQFF
size: -
J: TRBJ2-1
V: TRBV4-3
length: 15
D: -

DNA: TGTGCCAGCAGTGCCACTGGAGGGGGCGGTTACAATGAGCAGTTCTTC
CDR3: CASSATGGGGYNEQFF
size: -
J: TRBJ2-1
V: TRBV6-4
length: 16
D: -

DNA: TGTGCCAGCAGTTTAGCGGCTCGGGGGACCCAGTACTTC
CDR3: CASSLAARGTQYF
size: -
J: TRBJ2-5
V: TRBV27
length: 13
D: -

DNA: TGTGCCAGCAGCTTAGGAGTGGGGGGGTTGAACACTGAAGCTTTCTTT
CDR3: CASSLGVGGLNTEAFF
size: -
J: TRBJ1-1
V: TRBV7-8
length: 16
D: -

DNA: TGTGCCAGCAGCCCGGGGTTGGGGGCGGGGGCACCCCTCCACTTT
CDR3: CASSPGLGAGAPLHF
size: -
J: TRBJ1-6
V: TRBV6-5
length: 15
D: -

DNA: TGTGCCAGTAGTACTCCAGCGGGGCCTGGGGCCAACGTCCTGACTTTC
CDR3: CASSTPAGPGANVLTF
size: once
J: TRBJ2-6
V: TRBV19
length: 16
D: TRBD2

DNA: TGCGCCAGCAGTAGGGACACCTATCAGCCCCAGCATTTT
CDR3: CASSRDTYQPQHF
size: -
J: TRBJ1-5
V: TRBV10-2
length: 13
D: -

DNA: TGTGCCAGCAGTTTATCTATTGGGGGGTCCGGAAACACCATATATTTT
CDR3: CASSLSIGGSGNTIYF
size: -
J: TRBJ1-3
V: TRBV28
length: 16
D: -

DNA: TGTGCCAGCAGTGGAAGACAGGGCCGTGGAGAGACCCAGTACTTC
CDR3: CASSGRQGRGETQYF
size: -
J: TRBJ2-5
V: TRBV6-6
length: 15
D: TRBD1

DNA: TGTGCCATCACAGCAGGGGATTCCTACGAGCAGTACTTC
CDR3: CAITAGDSYEQYF
size: -
J: TRBJ2-7
V: TRBV10-3
length: 13
D: -

DNA: TGTGCCACCAGCAGGGCAGGGGTTGATGGGGGAGAGACCCAGTACTTC
CDR3: CATSRAGVDGGETQYF
size: -
J: TRBJ2-5
V: TRBV15
length: 16
D: -

DNA: TGCAGCTCCTTGGTGGAGGGTGAGCAGTTCTTC
CDR3: CSSLVEGEQFF
size: -
J: TRBJ2-1
V: TRBV29-1
length: 11
D: -

DNA: TGCAGCGTTGTGGGGACAGGTCTACTGGGCTACACCTTC
CDR3: CSVVGTGLLGYTF
size: -
J: TRBJ1-2
V: TRBV29-1
length: 13
D: TRBD1

DNA: TGTGCCAGCAGCCTAAATACTAACTATGGCTACACCTTC
CDR3: CASSLNTNYGYTF
size: medium-sized
J: TRBJ1-2
V: TRBV2
length: 13
D: -

DNA: TGTGCCAGCAGTGAACTGGGCAGGGACTATGGCTACACCTTC
CDR3: CASSELGRDYGYTF
size: -
J: TRBJ1-2
V: TRBV2
length: 14
D: -

DNA: TGTGCCAGCAGTGCTAGTCTTTCCCCCATTCATCAGCCCCAGCATTTT
CDR3: CASSASLSPIHQPQHF
size: -
J: TRBJ1-5
V: TRBV6-2/TRBV6-3
length: 16
D: -

DNA: TGTGCCAGCAGCGTAGCGGGGGGTGGGAGCACAGATACGCAGTATTTT
CDR3: CASSVAGGGSTDTQYF
size: -
J: TRBJ2-3
V: TRBV9
length: 16
D: TRBD2

DNA: TGTGCCAGCAGCCCCCGGGGGGGGTACCTCACAGATACGCAGTATTTT
CDR3: CASSPRGGYLTDTQYF
size: -
J: TRBJ2-3
V: TRBV11-2
length: 16
D: TRBD2

DNA: TGTGCCTGGAGTGGGTCCGCGGGGAATCAGCCCCAGCATTTT
CDR3: CAWSGSAGNQPQHF
size: few
J: TRBJ1-5
V: TRBV30
length: 14
D: -

DNA: TGTGCCTGGAGGATAACAGGGGGCGCGCGTAATTCACCCCTCCACTTT
CDR3: CAWRITGGARNSPLHF
size: -
J: TRBJ1-6
V: TRBV30
length: 16
D: TRBD1

DNA: TGTGCCAGTAGTCGACGTAGCATGAACACTGAAGCTTTCTTT
CDR3: CASSRRSMNTEAFF
size: -
J: TRBJ1-1
V: TRBV19
length: 14
D: -

DNA: TGTGCCAGCTCGGGACTCCAAGCACAAGAGACCCAGTACTTC
CDR3: CASSGLQAQETQYF
size: -
J: TRBJ2-5
V: TRBV2
length: 14
D: -

DNA: TGCAGCGTGGAATACCCCGGACAGGGGGAAGAGACCCAGTACTTC
CDR3: CSVEYPGQGEETQYF
size: -
J: TRBJ2-5
V: TRBV29-1
length: 15
D: TRBD1

DNA: TGCGCCAGCAGCTCTAGCGGGGGGTGGGCAGATACGCAGTATTTT
CDR3: CASSSSGGWADTQYF
size: -
J: TRBJ2-3
V: TRBV5-1
length: 15
D: TRBD2